This T cell receptor (beta chain) came from a study of T cell changes during pregnancy in multiple sclerosis. This CDR3 is 15 amino acids long. Profiled with immunoSEQ multiplex PCR; TCRdb holds only in-frame clones, not every one. The data show about 55,000 clones, with 85% to 95% seen just once and about 3.2% held by the top ten. V is TRBV21-1 and J is TRBJ1-4; the table gives TRBD1 as D, unverified against the DNA. TRBV21-1 constitutes a pseudogene. This specimen was CD8+ T cells from peripheral blood mononuclear cells, taken in the third trimester of pregnancy. The clonotype was recovered from a female donor with multiple sclerosis, enrolled in a pregnancy study. Here the CDR3 DNA reads TGTGCCAGCAACGAATCAGGGGGGTCTAATGAAAAACTGTTTTTT. This sequence encodes CASNESGGSNEKLFF.